This is a list of T cell receptor beta chains from one sample in a study of cytomegalovirus exposure and HLA in healthy donors. Generated by immunoSEQ multiplex PCR, the TCRdb table keeps only in-frame clones and is missing some. Of fewer than 200,000 clones listed, roughly 80% were seen once; the top ten hold roughly 2%. The sample taken for sequencing was PBMCs. These TCRs come from a female donor in good health and CMV-seronegative. Each CDR3 is given with its conserved first and last residue. The D gene is left open where the match is weak. Expanded clones are given a class, and other clones once, few, many or no size at all.

clone_size: -; v_call: TRBV6-5; j_call: TRBJ2-1; d_call: TRBD2; cdr3_nt: TGTGCCAGCAGTTACTCGAAGCGGGGGGGCTTTGAGCAGTTCTTC; cdr3_aa: CASSYSKRGGFEQFF
clone_size: -; v_call: TRBV18; j_call: TRBJ2-7; d_call: -; cdr3_nt: TGTGCCAGCTCACCACCGAGCTCCTACGAGCAGTACTTC; cdr3_aa: CASSPPSSYEQYF
clone_size: -; v_call: TRBV5-6; j_call: TRBJ2-3; d_call: TRBD1; cdr3_nt: TGTGCCAGCAGCTTGGCGGGACAGGGGGTTCCAGATACGCAGTATTTT; cdr3_aa: CASSLAGQGVPDTQYF
clone_size: -; v_call: TRBV7-8; j_call: TRBJ2-7; d_call: -; cdr3_nt: TGTGCCAGCAGCTCCAATGCGGGGTACGAGTACTTC; cdr3_aa: CASSSNAGYEYF
clone_size: -; v_call: TRBV6-5; j_call: TRBJ1-5; d_call: -; cdr3_nt: TGTGCCAGCAGTTACTCGGCCAGCAATCAGCCCCAGCATTTT; cdr3_aa: CASSYSASNQPQHF
clone_size: -; v_call: TRBV30; j_call: TRBJ2-1; d_call: -; cdr3_nt: TGTGCCTGGAGTGGGTTATTAGACTCCTACAATGAGCAGTTCTTC; cdr3_aa: CAWSGLLDSYNEQFF
clone_size: -; v_call: TRBV7-2; j_call: TRBJ1-2; d_call: -; cdr3_nt: TGTGCCAGCAGCTTTCAGGGCTTTGACTATGGCTACACCTTC; cdr3_aa: CASSFQGFDYGYTF
clone_size: -; v_call: TRBV5-1; j_call: TRBJ2-1; d_call: TRBD1; cdr3_nt: TGCGCCAGCAGCTTGGCGGGGTTCCAGGGGGATGAGCAGTTCTTC; cdr3_aa: CASSLAGFQGDEQFF
clone_size: once; v_call: TRBV5-1; j_call: TRBJ2-1; d_call: TRBD1; cdr3_nt: TGCGCCAGCAGCTTCGGACAGGGTCGCAATGAGCAGTTCTTC; cdr3_aa: CASSFGQGRNEQFF
clone_size: once; v_call: TRBV5-6; j_call: TRBJ1-1; d_call: TRBD1; cdr3_nt: TGTGCCAGCAGCTTACCGACAGGGTCCAAAGTTGAAGCTTTCTTT; cdr3_aa: CASSLPTGSKVEAFF
clone_size: -; v_call: TRBV5-1; j_call: TRBJ1-6; d_call: TRBD1; cdr3_nt: TGCGCCAGCACCCTGGACAGGGCCTATAATTCACCCCTCCACTTT; cdr3_aa: CASTLDRAYNSPLHF
clone_size: -; v_call: TRBV9; j_call: TRBJ2-1; d_call: TRBD2; cdr3_nt: TGTGCCAGCAGCGTAGGCCTAGCGGGGGGCTACAATGAGCAGTTCTTC; cdr3_aa: CASSVGLAGGYNEQFF
clone_size: -; v_call: TRBV5-7; j_call: TRBJ2-7; d_call: -; cdr3_nt: TGTGCCAGCAGCTTGGGTGGTTTTCAGTACGAGCAGTACTTC; cdr3_aa: CASSLGGFQYEQYF
clone_size: once; v_call: TRBV19; j_call: TRBJ1-4; d_call: TRBD1; cdr3_nt: TGTGCCAGTAGCATCTATCGGACAGGGCCGTCTGAAAAACTGTTTTTT; cdr3_aa: CASSIYRTGPSEKLFF
clone_size: -; v_call: TRBV7-9; j_call: TRBJ1-1; d_call: -; cdr3_nt: TGTGCCAGCAGCTTAGGGGACACCTTGAACACTGAAGCTTTCTTT; cdr3_aa: CASSLGDTLNTEAFF
clone_size: -; v_call: TRBV27; j_call: TRBJ1-2; d_call: -; cdr3_nt: TGTGCCAGCAGTTTAGGGAGCCTCTATGGCTACACCTTC; cdr3_aa: CASSLGSLYGYTF
clone_size: few; v_call: TRBV7-9; j_call: TRBJ2-5; d_call: TRBD2; cdr3_nt: TGTGCCAGCAGCCCCACCCGAGGCGGGGGGGGTGTGGAGACCCAGTACTTC; cdr3_aa: CASSPTRGGGGVETQYF
clone_size: -; v_call: TRBV9; j_call: TRBJ1-3; d_call: -; cdr3_nt: TGTGCCAGCAGCGTACATGGGCAAGTCCCCTCTGGAAACACCATATATTTT; cdr3_aa: CASSVHGQVPSGNTIYF
clone_size: -; v_call: TRBV7-9; j_call: TRBJ2-3; d_call: -; cdr3_nt: TGTGCCAGCAGCTCCCCCCCGGGTCACACTAGCACAGATACGCAGTATTTT; cdr3_aa: CASSSPPGHTSTDTQYF
clone_size: -; v_call: TRBV9; j_call: TRBJ2-5; d_call: TRBD1; cdr3_nt: TGTGCCAGCAGCGTAACAGGGGGCGTAGAGACCCAGTACTTC; cdr3_aa: CASSVTGGVETQYF
clone_size: -; v_call: TRBV7-2; j_call: TRBJ1-2; d_call: -; cdr3_nt: TGTGCCAGCAGCTTAGTTTCCAGGAACTATGGCTACACCTTC; cdr3_aa: CASSLVSRNYGYTF
clone_size: -; v_call: TRBV19; j_call: TRBJ1-1; d_call: TRBD1; cdr3_nt: TGTGCCAGTCGGGACAGGGCTATGAACACTGAAGCTTTCTTT; cdr3_aa: CASRDRAMNTEAFF
clone_size: -; v_call: TRBV30; j_call: TRBJ2-7; d_call: -; cdr3_nt: TGTGCCTGGAGTGTGAGGCTCACCTACGAGCAGTACTTC; cdr3_aa: CAWSVRLTYEQYF
clone_size: once; v_call: TRBV25-1; j_call: TRBJ2-7; d_call: -; cdr3_nt: TGTGCCAGCAGTGATTTTGGGGACTACGAGCAGTACTTC; cdr3_aa: CASSDFGDYEQYF
clone_size: few; v_call: TRBV19; j_call: TRBJ2-7; d_call: -; cdr3_nt: TGTGCCAGTAGCCGTGGTATGGGGGGTCTCGGGTCCTACGAGCAGTACTTC; cdr3_aa: CASSRGMGGLGSYEQYF
clone_size: few; v_call: TRBV30; j_call: TRBJ2-7; d_call: TRBD2; cdr3_nt: TGTGCCTGGAGTGCACCGGGACTAGCGGGAGTGAACGAGCAGTACTTC; cdr3_aa: CAWSAPGLAGVNEQYF
clone_size: -; v_call: TRBV15; j_call: TRBJ2-3; d_call: TRBD2; cdr3_nt: TGTGCCACCAGCAGAGATAGGGCTAGCGGTAGCACAGATACGCAGTATTTT; cdr3_aa: CATSRDRASGSTDTQYF
clone_size: -; v_call: TRBV6-1; j_call: TRBJ1-1; d_call: TRBD1; cdr3_nt: TGTGCCAGCACGGACAGGGTGAACGCTTTCTTT; cdr3_aa: CASTDRVNAFF
clone_size: -; v_call: TRBV9; j_call: TRBJ2-1; d_call: -; cdr3_nt: TGTGCCAGCAGCCCCACCGGGACCTACAATGAGCAGTTCTTC; cdr3_aa: CASSPTGTYNEQFF
clone_size: once; v_call: TRBV29-1; j_call: TRBJ2-1; d_call: -; cdr3_nt: TGCAGCGTTGGAAGGGGACCTGACGGGAGTGGGATCGACAATGAGCAGTTCTTC; cdr3_aa: CSVGRGPDGSGIDNEQFF
clone_size: -; v_call: TRBV27; j_call: TRBJ2-7; d_call: TRBD1; cdr3_nt: TGTGCCAGCAGTTTCGGACAGGACTACGAGCAGTACTTC; cdr3_aa: CASSFGQDYEQYF
clone_size: -; v_call: TRBV6-5; j_call: TRBJ2-7; d_call: -; cdr3_nt: TGTGCCAGCAGACGATGGGTCGGGTACGAGCAGTACTTC; cdr3_aa: CASRRWVGYEQYF
clone_size: -; v_call: TRBV29-1; j_call: TRBJ2-1; d_call: -; cdr3_nt: TGCAGCGGTGAGGGGACTGCCGACTACAATGAGCAGTTCTTC; cdr3_aa: CSGEGTADYNEQFF
clone_size: -; v_call: TRBV7-8; j_call: TRBJ2-3; d_call: TRBD2; cdr3_nt: TGTGCCAGCAGCTTAACGCGACTAGCGGGGGCCCCTCCCGCAGATACGCAGTATTTT; cdr3_aa: CASSLTRLAGAPPADTQYF
clone_size: few; v_call: TRBV7-8; j_call: TRBJ1-1; d_call: -; cdr3_nt: TGTGCCAGCAGCCGTGGCGGGCAGGCGAGAACTGAAGCTTTCTTT; cdr3_aa: CASSRGGQARTEAFF
clone_size: -; v_call: TRBV30; j_call: TRBJ2-6; d_call: -; cdr3_nt: TGTGCCTGGAGTATGGACAGTGGGGCCAACGTCCTGACTTTC; cdr3_aa: CAWSMDSGANVLTF
clone_size: -; v_call: TRBV6-1; j_call: TRBJ2-6; d_call: -; cdr3_nt: TGTGCCAGCAGTGAACTAACCTTAAGCTCTGGGGCCAACGTCCTGACTTTC; cdr3_aa: CASSELTLSSGANVLTF
clone_size: -; v_call: TRBV19; j_call: TRBJ1-1; d_call: -; cdr3_nt: TGTGCCAGTACGACGGGGTTGAACACTGAAGCTTTCTTT; cdr3_aa: CASTTGLNTEAFF
clone_size: -; v_call: TRBV6-5; j_call: TRBJ1-1; d_call: -; cdr3_nt: TGTGCCAGCAGTTACTCTTCCGGGGTTGGGGAAGCTTTCTTT; cdr3_aa: CASSYSSGVGEAFF
clone_size: -; v_call: TRBV7-8; j_call: TRBJ2-3; d_call: TRBD2; cdr3_nt: TGTGCCAGCACCTCGCGGGGGGCTTGGACAGATACGCAGTATTTT; cdr3_aa: CASTSRGAWTDTQYF
clone_size: once; v_call: TRBV29-1; j_call: TRBJ2-7; d_call: -; cdr3_nt: TGCAGCGTTGTAAGTCCCTACGAGCAGTACTTC; cdr3_aa: CSVVSPYEQYF
clone_size: -; v_call: TRBV6-6; j_call: TRBJ1-2; d_call: -; cdr3_nt: TGTGCCAGCAGTTACCCCGGGACTCCTGATGGCTACACCTTC; cdr3_aa: CASSYPGTPDGYTF
clone_size: -; v_call: TRBV25-1; j_call: TRBJ1-2; d_call: TRBD1; cdr3_nt: TGTGCCAGCAGTGAATTGGCAGGGGGCGCCAGAAGTGGCTACACCTTC; cdr3_aa: CASSELAGGARSGYTF
clone_size: -; v_call: TRBV25-1; j_call: TRBJ2-3; d_call: -; cdr3_nt: TGTGCCAGCAGTGACCTTAGCACAGATACGCAGTATTTT; cdr3_aa: CASSDLSTDTQYF
clone_size: -; v_call: TRBV7-9; j_call: TRBJ1-5; d_call: -; cdr3_nt: TGTGCCAGCAGCACAGACCGCCCGGAAAGGAAGAATTTT; cdr3_aa: CASSTDRPERKNF
clone_size: -; v_call: TRBV29-1; j_call: TRBJ1-1; d_call: -; cdr3_nt: TGCAGCGGAGGGAGGTGGAACACTGAAGCTTTCTTT; cdr3_aa: CSGGRWNTEAFF
clone_size: -; v_call: TRBV9; j_call: TRBJ2-7; d_call: TRBD2; cdr3_nt: TGTGCCAGCAGCTCCCGTGTCGCTAGCGGGTTCTACGAGCAGTACTTC; cdr3_aa: CASSSRVASGFYEQYF
clone_size: -; v_call: TRBV10-2; j_call: TRBJ2-5; d_call: TRBD1; cdr3_nt: TGCGCCAGCAGTGGGGCCGGGACAGGGCTACGAGAGACCCAGTACTTC; cdr3_aa: CASSGAGTGLRETQYF
clone_size: -; v_call: TRBV5-4; j_call: TRBJ2-7; d_call: TRBD2; cdr3_nt: TGTGCCAGCAGCTTGGCCGGGAGGGAGTTCAAGCAGTACTTC; cdr3_aa: CASSLAGREFKQYF
clone_size: -; v_call: TRBV9; j_call: TRBJ1-1; d_call: -; cdr3_nt: TGTGCCAGCAGCGGGCAAGGGGAGGGCACTGAAGCTTTCTTT; cdr3_aa: CASSGQGEGTEAFF
clone_size: -; v_call: TRBV4-1; j_call: TRBJ2-1; d_call: TRBD2; cdr3_nt: TGCGCCAGCAGCCAAGATTCAACGGGAGGTAAGAATGAGCAGTTCTTC; cdr3_aa: CASSQDSTGGKNEQFF